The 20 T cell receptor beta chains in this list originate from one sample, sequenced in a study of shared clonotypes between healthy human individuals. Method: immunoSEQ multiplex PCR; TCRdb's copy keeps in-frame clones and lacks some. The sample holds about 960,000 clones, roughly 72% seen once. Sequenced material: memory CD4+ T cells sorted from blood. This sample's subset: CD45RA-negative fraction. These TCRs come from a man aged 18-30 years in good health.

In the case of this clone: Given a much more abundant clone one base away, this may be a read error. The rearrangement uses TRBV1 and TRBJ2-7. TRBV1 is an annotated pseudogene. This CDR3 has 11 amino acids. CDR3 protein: CTSNPSYEQYF. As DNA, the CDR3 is TGCACCAGCAACCCCTCCTACGAGCAGTACTTC.

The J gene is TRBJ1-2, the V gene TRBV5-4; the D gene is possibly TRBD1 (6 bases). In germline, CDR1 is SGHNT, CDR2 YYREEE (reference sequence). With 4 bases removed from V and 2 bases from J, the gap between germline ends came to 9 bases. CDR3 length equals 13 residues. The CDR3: CASSRTDNYGYTF. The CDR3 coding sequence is TGTGCCAGCAGCCGGACAGACAACTATGGCTACACCTTC.

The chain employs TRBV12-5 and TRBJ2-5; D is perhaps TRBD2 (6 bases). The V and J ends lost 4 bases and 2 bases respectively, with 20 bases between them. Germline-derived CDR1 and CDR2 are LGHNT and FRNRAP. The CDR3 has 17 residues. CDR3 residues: CASGSILAGRKQETQYF. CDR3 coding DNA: TGTGCTAGTGGTTCAATACTCGCGGGACGGAAACAAGAGACCCAGTACTTC. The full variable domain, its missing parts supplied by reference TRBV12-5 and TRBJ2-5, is DARVTQTPRHKVTEMGQEVTMRCQPILGHNTVFWYRQTMMQGLELLAYFRNRAPLDDSGMPKDRFSAEMPDATLATLKIQPSEPRDSAVYFCASGSILAGRKQETQYFGPGTRLLVL.

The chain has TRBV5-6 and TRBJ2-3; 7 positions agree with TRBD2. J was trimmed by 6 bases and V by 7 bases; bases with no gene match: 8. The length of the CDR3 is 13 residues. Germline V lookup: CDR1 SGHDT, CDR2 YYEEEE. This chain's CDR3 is CASASGHGDTQYF. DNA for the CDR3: TGTGCCAGCGCTAGCGGCCATGGGGATACGCAGTATTTT.

CDR3 residues: CSVRRGANEQFF. DNA for the CDR3: TGCAGCGTTCGCCGGGGGGCGAATGAGCAGTTCTTC. V and J are TRBV29-1 and TRBJ2-1, with D possibly TRBD2 on 7 matching bases. V lost 5 bases to trimming and J lost 7 bases, with 12 bases between them. Germline V CDR1 and CDR2: SQVTM, ANQGSEA. CDR3 length equals 12 residues.

CDR3 region: CASSLGQTPRGAFF. The CDR3 coding sequence is TGTGCCAGCAGCTTAGGTCAAACACCTCGCGGAGCTTTCTTT. The chain links TRBV7-2 to TRBJ1-1; D is uncertain. CDR3 length: 14 residues. CDR1 is SGHTA, CDR2 FQGNSA, per germline. V was clipped by 1 base and J by 10 bases, with 16 bases between them.

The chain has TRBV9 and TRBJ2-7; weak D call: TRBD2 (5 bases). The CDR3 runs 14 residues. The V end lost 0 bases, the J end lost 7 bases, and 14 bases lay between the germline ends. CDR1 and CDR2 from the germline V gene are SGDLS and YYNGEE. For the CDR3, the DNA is TGTGCCAGCAGCGTAGATCCGGAGAGGGATGAGCAGTACTTC. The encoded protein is CASSVDPERDEQYF.

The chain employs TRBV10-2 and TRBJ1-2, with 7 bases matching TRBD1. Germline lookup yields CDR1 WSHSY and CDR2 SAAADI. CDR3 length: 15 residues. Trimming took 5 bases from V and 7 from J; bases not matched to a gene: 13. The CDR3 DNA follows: TGCGCCAGCAGTTTCCAGGGGGGCGCAGAACCTGGCTACACCTTC. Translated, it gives CASSFQGGAEPGYTF.

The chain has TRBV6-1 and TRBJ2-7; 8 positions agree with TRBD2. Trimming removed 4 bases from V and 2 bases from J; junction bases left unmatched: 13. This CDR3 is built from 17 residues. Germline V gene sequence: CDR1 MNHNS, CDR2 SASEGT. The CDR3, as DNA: TGTGCCAGCAGTGGGGAAACGGGGGGGCAGTTCGCCTACGAGCAGTACTTC. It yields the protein CASSGETGGQFAYEQYF.

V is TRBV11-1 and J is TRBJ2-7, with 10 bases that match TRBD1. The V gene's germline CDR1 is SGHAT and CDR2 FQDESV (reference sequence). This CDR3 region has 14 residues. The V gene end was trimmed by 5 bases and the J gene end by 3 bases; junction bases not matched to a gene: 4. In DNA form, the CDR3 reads TGTGCCAGCAGCGCGGGACAGGGGTTCTACGAGCAGTACTTC. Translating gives CASSAGQGFYEQYF.

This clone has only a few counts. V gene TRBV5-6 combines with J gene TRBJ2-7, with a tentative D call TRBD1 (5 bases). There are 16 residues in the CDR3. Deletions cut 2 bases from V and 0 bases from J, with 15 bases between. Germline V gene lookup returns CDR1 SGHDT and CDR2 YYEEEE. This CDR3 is CASSLGSRVSSYEQYF. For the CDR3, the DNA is TGTGCCAGCAGCTTAGGATCCAGGGTCAGCTCCTACGAGCAGTACTTC.

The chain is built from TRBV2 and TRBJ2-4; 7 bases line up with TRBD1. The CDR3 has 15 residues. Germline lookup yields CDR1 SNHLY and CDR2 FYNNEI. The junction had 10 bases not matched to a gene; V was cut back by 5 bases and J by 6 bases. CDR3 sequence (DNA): TGTGCCAGCAGTCGAGAGACAGGGTATGGAAACATTCAGTACTTC. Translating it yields CASSRETGYGNIQYF. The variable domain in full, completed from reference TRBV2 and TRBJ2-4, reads EPEVTQTPSHQVTQMGQEVILRCVPISNHLYFYWYRQILGQKVEFLVSFYNNEISEKSEIFDDQFSVERPDGSNFTLKIRSTKLEDSAMYFCASSRETGYGNIQYFGAGTRLSVL.

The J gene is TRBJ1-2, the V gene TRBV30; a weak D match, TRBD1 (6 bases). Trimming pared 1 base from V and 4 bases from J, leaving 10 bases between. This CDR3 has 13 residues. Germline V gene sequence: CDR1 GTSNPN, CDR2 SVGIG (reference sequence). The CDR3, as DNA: TGTGCCTGGAGTGCAGGGGTTGGCTATGGCTACACCTTC. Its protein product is CAWSAGVGYGYTF. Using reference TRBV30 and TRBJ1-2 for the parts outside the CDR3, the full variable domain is SQTIHQWPATLVQPVGSPLSLECTVEGTSNPNLYWYRQAAGRGLQLLFYSVGIGQISSEVPQNLSASRPQDRQFILSSKKLLLSDSGFYLCAWSAGVGYGYTFGSGTRLTVV.

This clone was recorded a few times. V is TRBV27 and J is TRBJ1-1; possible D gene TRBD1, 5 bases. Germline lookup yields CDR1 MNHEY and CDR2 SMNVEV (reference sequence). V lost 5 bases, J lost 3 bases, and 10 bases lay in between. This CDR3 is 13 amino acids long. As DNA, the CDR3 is TGTGCCAGCAGTCAAACGACAGACACTGAAGCTTTCTTT. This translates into CASSQTTDTEAFF.

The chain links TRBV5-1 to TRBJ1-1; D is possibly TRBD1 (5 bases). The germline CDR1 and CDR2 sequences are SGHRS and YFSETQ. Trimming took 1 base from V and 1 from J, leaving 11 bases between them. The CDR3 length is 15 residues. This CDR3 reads CASSLLRVGNTEAFF. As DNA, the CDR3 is TGCGCCAGCAGCTTGCTCAGGGTTGGGAACACTGAAGCTTTCTTT.

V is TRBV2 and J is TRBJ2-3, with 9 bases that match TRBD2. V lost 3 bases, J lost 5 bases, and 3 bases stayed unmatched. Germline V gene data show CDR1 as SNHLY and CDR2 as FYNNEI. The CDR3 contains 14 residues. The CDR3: CASSERGGEDTQYF. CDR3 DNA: TGTGCCAGCAGTGAGCGGGGGGGCGAAGATACGCAGTATTTT.

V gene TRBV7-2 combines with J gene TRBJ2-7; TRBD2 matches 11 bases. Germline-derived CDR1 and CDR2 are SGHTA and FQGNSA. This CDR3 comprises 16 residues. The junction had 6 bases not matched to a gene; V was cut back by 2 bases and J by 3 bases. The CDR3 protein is CASSLTTGLAVYEQYF. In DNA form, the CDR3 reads TGTGCCAGCAGCTTAACCACGGGACTAGCGGTCTACGAGCAGTACTTC.

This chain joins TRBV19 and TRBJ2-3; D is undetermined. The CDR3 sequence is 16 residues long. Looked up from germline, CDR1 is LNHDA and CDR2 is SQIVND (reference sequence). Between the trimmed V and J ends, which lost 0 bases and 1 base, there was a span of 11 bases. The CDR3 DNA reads TGTGCCAGTAGTATAGATGCAGGAACGGGCACAGATACGCAGTATTTT. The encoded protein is CASSIDAGTGTDTQYF.

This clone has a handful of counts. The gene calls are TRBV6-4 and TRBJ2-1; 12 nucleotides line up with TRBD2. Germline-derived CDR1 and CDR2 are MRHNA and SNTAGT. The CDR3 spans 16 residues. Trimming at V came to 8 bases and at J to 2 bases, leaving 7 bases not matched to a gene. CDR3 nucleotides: TGTGCCAGCCGAGATACTAGCGGGAGGCCCTACAATGAGCAGTTCTTC. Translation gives CASRDTSGRPYNEQFF.

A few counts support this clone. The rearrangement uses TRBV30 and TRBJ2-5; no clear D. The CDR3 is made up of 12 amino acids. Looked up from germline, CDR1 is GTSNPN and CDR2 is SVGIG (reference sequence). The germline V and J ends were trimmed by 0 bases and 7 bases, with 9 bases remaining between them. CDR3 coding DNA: TGTGCCTGGAGTGTAATCCGCGGGACCCAGTACTTC. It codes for CAWSVIRGTQYF.